The 20 T cell receptor beta chains in this list originate from one sample, sequenced in a study of a mutant IDH1 vaccine in newly diagnosed glioma (dated by TCRdb to about 2021). Library preparation employed the immunoSEQ multiplex PCR assay. This is the immuneACCESS table as TCRdb keeps it, with only in-frame sequences that have V and J called. A part of the clones is gone; compared with another copy, unresolved V genes explain less than half, and the rest is unexplained. Counted in this sample were about 56,000 clones; around 83% of them appeared once. The ten largest clonotypes hold roughly 3.2% of the sample. These receptors' targets are unknown. The sample's time point label, decoded: week 47, end of study. Each vaccine dose was 300 ug of a 20-mer mutant IDH1 peptide in Montanide, given subcutaneously with topical imiquimod. Sample: PBMCs, taken from a glioma patient whose treatment included an IDH1 peptide vaccine. Receptors originate from a woman between 50 and 59 years old with glioma.

This clone ranks as medium-sized. The chain couples TRBV2 to TRBJ2-7, with TRBD2 matching 7 bases. This CDR3 is built from 15 residues. Germline values: CDR1 SNHLY, CDR2 FYNNEI. Unmatched junction bases numbered 10, after V lost 8 bases and J lost 0 bases. CDR3 nucleotides: TGTGCCAGCGCGGGGGTAGGCAGGGCCTCCTACGAGCAGTACTTC. This gives the protein CASAGVGRASYEQYF.

V usage is TRBV6-6 and J usage is TRBJ1-1; maybe TRBD1 (5 bases). V was cut by 8 bases and J by 12 bases, with 22 bases left in between. Per the germline V gene, CDR1 is MNHNY and CDR2 is SVGAGI (reference sequence). The CDR3 extends over 13 amino acids. The CDR3 DNA reads as TGTGCCAGCTGCTTGGGGCTCGGGCAGTCAACTTTCTTT. It translates to CASCLGLGQSTFF.

The chain employs TRBV27 and TRBJ2-6, with D perhaps TRBD2 (6 bases). The CDR3 runs to 21 residues. Germline loops: CDR1 MNHEY, CDR2 SMNVEV (reference sequence). V lost 0 bases to trimming and J lost 0 bases, with 21 bases between them. CDR3 bases: TGTGCCAGCAGTTTATCGGAGCTTAATAACCCAGCGGGCTCTGGGGCCAACGTCCTGACTTTC. Encoded protein: CASSLSELNNPAGSGANVLTF.

The chain joins TRBV19 to TRBJ1-6; D may be TRBD1 (5 bases). Deletions cut 3 bases from V and 11 bases from J, with 14 bases between. Germline-derived CDR1 and CDR2 are LNHDA and SQIVND (reference sequence). This CDR3 has 14 residues. The CDR3 nucleotides read TGTGCCAGTAGTATGGGACCTTCGGAGACACCCCTCCACTTT. This codes for CASSMGPSETPLHF. The full variable domain, with the rest looked up from reference TRBV19 and TRBJ1-6, is DGGITQSPKYLFRKEGQNVTLSCEQNLNHDAMYWYRQDPGQGLRLIYYSQIVNDFQKGDIAEGYSVSREKKESFPLTVTSAQKNPTAFYLCASSMGPSETPLHFGNGTRLTVT.

This clone has more than one count but fewer than ten. This chain uses TRBV7-9 with TRBJ1-2; unclear D gene. The CDR3 extends over 14 amino acids. The V end was cut by 1 base, the J end by 0 bases, with 6 bases between. Looked up from germline, CDR1 is SEHNR and CDR2 is FQNEAQ (reference sequence). CDR3 nucleotide sequence: TGTGCCAGCAGCTTAGACAGCGCTAACTATGGCTACACCTTC. Residues: CASSLDSANYGYTF.

The chain carries TRBV6-4 and TRBJ1-2; 11 nucleotides match TRBD1. This CDR3 is built from 11 residues. The germline V gene encodes CDR1 MRHNA and CDR2 SNTAGT. J gave up 12 bases and V 6 bases, and 3 bases lay outside the gene matches. For the CDR3, the DNA is TGTGCCAGCAGGGGACAGGGGGAGAACACCTTC. It codes for CASRGQGENTF.

The gene calls are TRBV7-6 and TRBJ2-5; TRBD1 is a possible D gene (5 bases). CDR1 and CDR2 from the germline V gene are SGHVS and FNYEAQ. CDR3 size: 15 residues. The V gene lost 1 base and the J gene lost 5 bases, with 14 bases spanning the gap. The DNA for the CDR3 is TGTGCCAGCAGCTTAGTCTTAACAGGAACGGAGACCCAGTACTTC. As protein: CASSLVLTGTETQYF.

CDR3 sequence reads: CASSIDRASLTGELFF. The CDR3 DNA sequence: TGTGCCAGTAGTATAGATCGAGCCAGTTTGACCGGGGAGCTGTTTTTT. The V and J genes are TRBV19 and TRBJ2-2; D call uncertain. CDR1 LNHDA and CDR2 SQIVND come from the germline V gene (reference sequence). This CDR3 has 16 amino acids. Trimming took off 0 bases at V and 5 bases at J, with 13 bases between the two ends.

The rearrangement links TRBV5-6 to TRBJ2-3; D uncertain. The CDR3 extends over 14 amino acids. The germline V and J ends were trimmed by 1 base and 3 bases, with 9 bases remaining between them. Germline V lookup: CDR1 SGHDT, CDR2 YYEEEE. The CDR3 DNA sequence: TGTGCCAGCAGCTTGAGGCTAGAAACAGATACGCAGTATTTT. Translating it yields CASSLRLETDTQYF.

The genes are TRBV2 and TRBJ2-7; 10 bases line up with TRBD1. CDR1 SNHLY and CDR2 FYNNEI come from the germline V gene. V was pared by 6 bases and J by 4 bases, with 6 bases of the junction left unmatched. CDR3 length equals 14 residues. CDR3 in DNA: TGTGCCAGCAGGAACAGGGACAGGGGTTACGAGCAGTACTTC. Translating gives CASRNRDRGYEQYF.

V gene TRBV28 combines with J gene TRBJ2-5; 7 bases are shared with TRBD2. The V gene end was trimmed by 10 bases and the J gene end by 3 bases; junction bases not matched to a gene: 14. CDR3 length: 15 amino acids. CDR1 and CDR2 from the germline V gene are MDHEN and SYDVKM. This CDR3 is CATALSGGQKETQYF. Here the CDR3 DNA reads TGTGCCACCGCCCTGTCGGGGGGTCAAAAAGAGACCCAGTACTTC.

The genes are TRBV6-1 and TRBJ2-2, with 7 positions matching TRBD1. The ends lost 6 bases at V and 6 bases at J; junction bases unmatched: 7. The CDR3 has 14 residues. CDR1 is MNHNS and CDR2 is SASEGT in the germline V gene. CDR3 coding DNA: TGTGCCAGCAGAACCAGTACAGGGGCCGGGGAGCTGTTTTTT. Translated: CASRTSTGAGELFF.

V usage is TRBV10-3 and J usage is TRBJ1-6; D call uncertain. The CDR3 loop spans 15 amino acids. Trimming shortened V by 6 bases and J by 3 bases, and 12 bases separated the two germline ends. Germline loops: CDR1 ENHRY, CDR2 SYGVKD. The CDR3 DNA follows: TGTGCCATCAGGGGCGACGGCAGCTATAATTCACCCCTCCACTTT. This gives the protein CAIRGDGSYNSPLHF.

This CDR3 reads CSVSPGAGNTIYF. The CDR3 DNA reads as TGCAGCGTCTCCCCTGGGGCTGGAAACACCATATATTTT. The rearrangement uses TRBV29-1 and TRBJ1-3; D not certain. The CDR3 is 13 residues long. Germline V lookup: CDR1 SQVTM, CDR2 ANQGSEA. V lost 6 bases and J 2 bases, leaving 11 bases between the germline ends.

This rearrangement joins TRBV19 to TRBJ2-1, with D perhaps TRBD1 (6 bases). Trimming took 5 bases from V and 3 from J, leaving 20 bases between them. The germline gives CDR1 LNHDA, CDR2 SQIVND (reference sequence). This CDR3 has 17 amino acids. CDR3 DNA sequence: TGTGCCAGTAGTGCGCCGCCCAGGGGAGCTTTCTACAATGAGCAGTTCTTC. Protein sequence: CASSAPPRGAFYNEQFF.

This rearrangement joins TRBV5-4 to TRBJ1-1; the D is unclear. The V end lost 1 base, the J end lost 2 bases, and 6 bases lay between the germline ends. Germline V gives CDR1 SGHNT, CDR2 YYREEE (reference sequence). The CDR3 totals 13 residues. The CDR3 region has the DNA TGTGCCAGCAGCTTGCCCGGTAACACTGAAGCTTTCTTT. It yields the protein CASSLPGNTEAFF. Full variable domain (remainder filled in from reference TRBV5-4 and TRBJ1-1): ETGVTQSPTHLIKTRGQQVTLRCSSQSGHNTVSWYQQALGQGPQFIFQYYREEENGRGNFPPRFSGLQFPNYSSELNVNALELDDSALYLCASSLPGNTEAFFGQGTRLTVV.

This clone has just one count. J is TRBJ2-5 and V is TRBV25-1; 8 nucleotides match TRBD1. Trimming at V came to 11 bases and at J to 5 bases, leaving 13 bases not matched to a gene. CDR1 and CDR2 from the germline V gene are MGHDK and SYGVNS. This CDR3 is 14 amino acids long. CDR3 loop: CASGGQSWGETQYF. As DNA, the CDR3 is TGTGCCTCAGGGGGCCAGTCCTGGGGGGAGACCCAGTACTTC.

The V gene is TRBV6-5, the J gene TRBJ2-7, with unresolved D. Trimming took off 0 bases at V and 6 bases at J, with 9 bases between the two ends. This CDR3 spans 13 amino acids. Germline V CDR1 and CDR2: MNHEY, SVGAGI. Written as DNA, the CDR3 is TGTGCCAGCAGTTACTCGGGCTCGGGCGAGCAGTACTTC. It codes for CASSYSGSGEQYF.

The CDR3 DNA is TGTGCCAGCAGTTTATGGCTTGGGGCGAATTCACCCCTCCACTTT. It translates to CASSLWLGANSPLHF. This chain links TRBV27 with TRBJ1-6, with D possibly being TRBD1 (5 bases). The germline V gene encodes CDR1 MNHEY and CDR2 SMNVEV (reference sequence). The CDR3 is made up of 15 amino acids. Trimming took off 1 base at V and 7 bases at J, with 11 bases between the two ends.

This clone was counted between two and nine times. The chain combines TRBV27 with TRBJ1-1, with 8 bases identical to TRBD1. The V and J ends lost 3 bases and 2 bases, in that order; junction bases with no gene match: 5. Germline V gene data show CDR1 as MNHEY and CDR2 as SMNVEV (reference sequence). The length of the CDR3 is 15 residues. The CDR3 loop reads CASSLQGAINTEAFF. The CDR3 DNA reads TGTGCCAGCAGTTTGCAGGGGGCCATCAACACTGAAGCTTTCTTT.